The table lists the clone carrying this T cell receptor (beta chain) with many counts. Its antigen remains unknown. These data come from a study of metastatic and nonmetastatic thyroid tumors. Study-wide context: Comparative analysis of repertoires was undertaken across blood and tumor or nodule tissue obtained from malignant and benign thyroid patients. Study observations and caveats: Significantly higher TCR beta diversity was reportedly seen in malignant thyroid tumors than benign nodules, in blood and tumor.

All patients were untreated before thyroid surgery. Original data processing: CDR3 was compared across clinicopathological groups, and the resulting differences were used to build a distant-metastasis classifier for papillary thyroid cancer. TCRdb re-clonotyped the PCR reads via MiXCR. It is TCRdb's table, rather than the study itself, that gives the V and J calls and clone size. The data contain some 20,000 clones, over 20% of them singletons. Between the trimmed V and J ends, which lost 0 bases and 7 bases, there was a span of 14 bases. The CDR3 sequence is 14 residues long. Germline V CDR1 and CDR2: SGHRS, YFSETQ.

This clonotype originated in a male donor with papillary thyroid cancer or a benign thyroid nodule (not recorded which). Some clones in this sample may be carry-over from other donors' samples. The specimen was tumor tissue. The chain carries TRBV5-1 and TRBJ2-7, with a weak D call TRBD2 (5 bases). The CDR3 loop is CASSLDGVHSEQYF. CDR3 DNA sequence: TGCGCCAGCAGCTTGGACGGGGTTCATAGTGAGCAGTACTTC.